The entry below describes one T cell receptor (beta chain). V lost 7 bases and J lost 0; bases outside the gene matches: 10. There are 16 residues in the CDR3. Germline V gives CDR1 SGHNT, CDR2 YYREEE (reference sequence). Adults between about 18 and 95 years of age took part from 20 to 25 US areas. This record belongs to a study of blood T cell repertoires in COVID-19. Study context: Nucleic acid was either cDNA or gDNA, and it came from T cells, B-cell-depleted T cells, or PBMCs.

Authors' analysis steps: From reference gene primer amplification, estimates of nucleated cell counts were derived. Clones were read by immunoSEQ multiplex PCR, and TCRdb kept only the in-frame ones, dropping some. V, J and clone size reflect that table, while D and trimming were determined from the DNA. Counted here are about 300,000 clones, around 85% occurring once; the ten biggest clones make up 2% to 3%. This receptor was identified in a woman in her forties or fifties who had recovered from COVID-19. The specimen was PBMCs or T cells enriched from blood (not recorded which). This chain connects TRBV5-4 to TRBJ2-1; 7 bases fit TRBD2. The CDR3 protein is CASASGSRSSYNEQFF. The CDR3 DNA follows: TGTGCCAGCGCTAGCGGAAGCAGGAGCTCCTACAATGAGCAGTTCTTC.